The 14 T cell receptor beta chains given below trace back to one sample, sequenced in a study of regulatory T cells in long-lasting Graves disease. According to the study, TCR beta libraries were built with iRepertoire HTBI primers and CDR3-region Arm-PCR. TCRdb reprocessed the multiplex PCR reads with MiXCR, giving one entry per CDR3 protein. The sample carries roughly 380,000 distinct CDR3 sequences, around 15% recorded once. Time point here: newly diagnosed GD, antithyroid drugs for less than 3 months. From RNA extracted from PBMCs, the TCR library was made. The sequences come from peripheral blood mononuclear cells (PBMCs), collected at new diagnosis, from a patient treated with antithyroid drugs. These receptors all stem from a female donor with Graves disease.

This clonotype was detected many times. The rearrangement joins TRBV18 to TRBJ1-1; TRBD1 aligns across 9 bases. With V trimmed by 0 bases and J by 9 bases, 2 bases remained unmatched. The CDR3 has 13 residues. Germline V gene data show CDR1 as KGHSH and CDR2 as LQKENI. CDR3 sequence (DNA): TGTGCCAGCTCACCACCAGGGACAGGGAAAGCTTTCTTT. Its translation is CASSPPGTGKAFF.

In this sample, this clonotype turned up many times. The rearrangement uses TRBV7-3 and TRBJ2-3, with 11 nucleotides matching TRBD2. This CDR3 region has 15 residues. The germline V gene has CDR1 SGHTA and CDR2 FQGTGA. The junction had 9 bases not matched to a gene; V was cut back by 8 bases and J by 5 bases. This CDR3 is CASGHSGGAQDTQYF. In DNA, the CDR3 is TGTGCCAGCGGACATAGCGGGGGGGCCCAAGATACGCAGTATTTT.

This chain links TRBV19 with TRBJ1-4; tentative D call: TRBD1 (5 bases). This CDR3 is 19 amino acids long. V was pared by 6 bases and J by 0 bases, with 23 bases between. CDR1 and CDR2 from the germline V gene are LNHDA and SQIVND (reference sequence). The CDR3 here is CASSRGGRGWLPTNEKLFF. CDR3 bases: TGTGCCAGTAGCCGTGGTGGGAGGGGATGGCTGCCAACTAATGAAAAACTGTTTTTT. The complete variable domain, with remaining parts taken from reference TRBV19 and TRBJ1-4, reads DGGITQSPKYLFRKEGQNVTLSCEQNLNHDAMYWYRQDPGQGLRLIYYSQIVNDFQKGDIAEGYSVSREKKESFPLTVTSAQKNPTAFYLCASSRGGRGWLPTNEKLFFGSGTQLSVL.

As concerns this clonotype: This may arise from a read error, as a much more abundant clone is one base away. The V gene is TRBV28, the J gene TRBJ2-7; the D gene is possibly TRBD1 (8 bases). The germline V gene has CDR1 MDHEN and CDR2 SYDVKM. CDR3 size: 14 residues. CDR3: CAGSLQGGTYEQYF. In nucleotides, the CDR3 is TGTGCCGGCAGTTTACAGGGGGGGACCTACGAGCAGTACTTC.

Ten or more counts support this clonotype. The chain is built from TRBV6-2 or TRBV6-3 and TRBJ2-1; perhaps TRBD2 as D (7 bases). The germline V gene encodes CDR1 MNHEY and CDR2 SVGEGT. Trimming pared 7 bases from V and 6 bases from J, leaving 22 bases between. The length of the CDR3 is 16 residues. CDR3 protein: CASTLNPGGGFNEQFF. CDR3 nucleotide sequence: TGTGCCAGCACCCTAAATCCGGGGGGCGGGTTCAATGAGCAGTTCTTC.

As regards this clonotype: A read error is possible here, since a much larger clone lies one base away. This chain uses TRBV5-1 with TRBJ2-2, with D possibly being TRBD2 (6 bases). The CDR3 contains 16 residues. From germline, CDR1 is SGHRS and CDR2 YFSETQ. CDR3 sequence (DNA): TGCGCCAGCAGCTTGTCGGCTAGCGAGGTCACCGGGGGGCTGTTTTTT. The encoded protein is CASSLSASEVTGGLFF.

This clonotype appeared many times. The rearrangement links TRBV12-5 to TRBJ2-7; D is ambiguous. CDR1 and CDR2 (germline): LGHNT, FRNRAP. This CDR3 has 11 amino acids. The germline V and J ends were trimmed by 5 bases and 2 bases, with 4 bases remaining between them. DNA for the CDR3: TGTGCTAGTGGTATAGCCTACGAGCAGTACTTC. Amino acids: CASGIAYEQYF. Full variable domain (rest looked up from reference TRBV12-5 and TRBJ2-7): DARVTQTPRHKVTEMGQEVTMRCQPILGHNTVFWYRQTMMQGLELLAYFRNRAPLDDSGMPKDRFSAEMPDATLATLKIQPSEPRDSAVYFCASGIAYEQYFGPGTRLTVT.

This clonotype was detected ten times or more. The gene calls are TRBV5-1 and TRBJ2-1, with 7 bases matching TRBD1. The CDR3 is 15 residues long. Germline CDR1 reads SGHRS; CDR2 reads YFSETQ. The junction had 10 bases not matched to a gene; V was cut back by 5 bases and J by 5 bases. The CDR3 here is CASREPGQPDNEQFF. The CDR3 nucleotides are TGCGCCAGCAGAGAACCGGGACAGCCCGACAATGAGCAGTTCTTC.

Ten or more counts support this clonotype. The J gene is TRBJ1-5, the V gene TRBV7-2; D call uncertain. The CDR3 is 15 amino acids. V was pared by 5 bases and J by 0 bases, with 11 bases between. Germline V gene lookup returns CDR1 SGHTA and CDR2 FQGNSA. The CDR3 DNA sequence: TGTGCCAGCAGCCGGACGGGTTATAGCAATCAGCCCCAGCATTTT. Translated: CASSRTGYSNQPQHF.

The chain is built from TRBV18 and TRBJ2-1, with TRBD2 identical over 11 bases. Per the germline V gene, CDR1 is KGHSH and CDR2 is LQKENI. The CDR3 consists of 16 residues. The V segment lost 3 bases and the J segment 7 bases; nucleotides outside the gene matches: 8. The CDR3 DNA is TGTGCCAGCTCACCGAGAATAGCGGGAGGGAAAAATGAGCAGTTCTTC. Protein: CASSPRIAGGKNEQFF.

This clonotype has ten or more counts. This chain joins TRBV15 and TRBJ2-7, with a tentative D call TRBD1 (7 bases). The ends were cut back, 2 bases at V and 3 bases at J, with 23 bases in the middle. This CDR3 region has 18 residues. Germline CDR1 and CDR2: LNHNV and YYDKDF (reference sequence). The DNA of the CDR3 is TGTGCCACCAGCAGAAAAACGGGGGCGACAGGGTCGTTCTACGAGCAGTACTTC. Its protein is CATSRKTGATGSFYEQYF.

This chain joins TRBV19 and TRBJ2-1; D call uncertain. The V end lost 3 bases, the J end lost 7 bases, and 16 bases lay between the germline ends. The CDR3 covers 15 residues. Germline lookup yields CDR1 LNHDA and CDR2 SQIVND (reference sequence). In DNA, the CDR3 is TGTGCCAGTAGTATCGGCCTAACGAATTGGAATGAGCAGTTCTTC. This encodes CASSIGLTNWNEQFF. The full variable domain, completed using reference TRBV19 and TRBJ2-1, is DGGITQSPKYLFRKEGQNVTLSCEQNLNHDAMYWYRQDPGQGLRLIYYSQIVNDFQKGDIAEGYSVSREKKESFPLTVTSAQKNPTAFYLCASSIGLTNWNEQFFGPGTRLTVL.

This clonotype showed up many times. The chain links TRBV7-6 to TRBJ2-3; TRBD2 matches at 7 bases. The germline gives CDR1 SGHVS, CDR2 FNYEAQ. The CDR3 has 17 amino acids. V trimming: 5 bases; J trimming: 2 bases; junction bases outside the gene matches: 13. CDR3 protein: CASSPLWPGGNTDTQYF. CDR3 DNA: TGTGCCAGCAGCCCCTTATGGCCGGGAGGTAACACAGATACGCAGTATTTT.

This clonotype showed up many times. The gene calls are TRBV28 and TRBJ1-1, with 7 bases aligning to TRBD1. Germline CDR1 is MDHEN and CDR2 is SYDVKM. Germline trimming cut 6 bases from V and 3 bases from J; bases unmatched to any gene: 10. The CDR3 extends over 15 amino acids. CDR3 residues: CASRRWTGDHTEAFF. For the CDR3, the DNA is TGTGCCAGCAGACGCTGGACAGGAGATCACACTGAAGCTTTCTTT.